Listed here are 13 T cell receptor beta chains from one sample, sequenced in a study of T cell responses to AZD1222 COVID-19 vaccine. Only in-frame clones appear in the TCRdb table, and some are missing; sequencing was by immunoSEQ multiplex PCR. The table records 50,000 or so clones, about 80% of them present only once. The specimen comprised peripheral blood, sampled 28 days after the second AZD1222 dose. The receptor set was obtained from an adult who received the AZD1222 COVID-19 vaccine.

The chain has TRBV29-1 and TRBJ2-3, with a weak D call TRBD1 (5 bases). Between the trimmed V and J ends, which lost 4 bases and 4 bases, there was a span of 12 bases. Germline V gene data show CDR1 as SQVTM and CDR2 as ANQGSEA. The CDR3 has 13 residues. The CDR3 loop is CSVAGQGADTQYF. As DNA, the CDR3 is TGCAGCGTTGCAGGGCAGGGTGCAGATACGCAGTATTTT.

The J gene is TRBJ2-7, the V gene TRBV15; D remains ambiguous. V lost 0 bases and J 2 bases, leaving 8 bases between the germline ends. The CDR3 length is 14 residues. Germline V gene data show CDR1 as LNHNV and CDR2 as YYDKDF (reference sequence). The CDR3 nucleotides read TGTGCCACCAGCAGAGATCGTAACGCCTACGAGCAGTACTTC. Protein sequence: CATSRDRNAYEQYF.

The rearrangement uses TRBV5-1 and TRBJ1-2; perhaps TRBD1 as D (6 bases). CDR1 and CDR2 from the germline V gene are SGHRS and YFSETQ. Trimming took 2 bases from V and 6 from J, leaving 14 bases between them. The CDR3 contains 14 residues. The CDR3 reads CASSLLQGDHGYTF. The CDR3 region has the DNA TGCGCCAGCAGCTTATTACAGGGTGATCATGGCTACACCTTC.

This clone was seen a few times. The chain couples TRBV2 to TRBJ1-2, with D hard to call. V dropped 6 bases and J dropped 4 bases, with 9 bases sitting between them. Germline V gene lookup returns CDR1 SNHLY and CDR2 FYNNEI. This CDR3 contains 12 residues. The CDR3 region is CASSSEPYGYTF. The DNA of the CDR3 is TGTGCCAGCAGCTCCGAACCCTATGGCTACACCTTC. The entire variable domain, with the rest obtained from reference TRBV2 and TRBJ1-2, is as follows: EPEVTQTPSHQVTQMGQEVILRCVPISNHLYFYWYRQILGQKVEFLVSFYNNEISEKSEIFDDQFSVERPDGSNFTLKIRSTKLEDSAMYFCASSSEPYGYTFGSGTRLTVV.

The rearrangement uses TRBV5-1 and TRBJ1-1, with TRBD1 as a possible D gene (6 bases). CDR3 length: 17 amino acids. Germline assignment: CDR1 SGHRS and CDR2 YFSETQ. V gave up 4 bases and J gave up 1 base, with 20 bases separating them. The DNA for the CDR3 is TGCGCCAGCAGCCCCCAGACAGAGAGGGGGTGGAACACTGAAGCTTTCTTT. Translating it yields CASSPQTERGWNTEAFF.

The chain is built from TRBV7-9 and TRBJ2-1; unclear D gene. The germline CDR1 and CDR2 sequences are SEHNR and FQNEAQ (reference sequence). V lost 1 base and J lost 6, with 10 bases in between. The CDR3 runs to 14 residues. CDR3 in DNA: TGTGCCAGCAGCTTAGACCTAACGCGCAATGAGCAGTTCTTC. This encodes CASSLDLTRNEQFF.

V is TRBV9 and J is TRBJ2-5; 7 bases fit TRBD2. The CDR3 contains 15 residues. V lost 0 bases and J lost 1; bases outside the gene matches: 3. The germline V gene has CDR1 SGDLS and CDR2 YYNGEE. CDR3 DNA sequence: TGTGCCAGCAGCGTAGGGGCTAGCGGCCAAGAGACCCAGTACTTC. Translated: CASSVGASGQETQYF.

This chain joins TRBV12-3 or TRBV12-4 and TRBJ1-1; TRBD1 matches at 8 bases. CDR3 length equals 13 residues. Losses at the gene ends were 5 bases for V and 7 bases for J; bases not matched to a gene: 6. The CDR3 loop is CASSQQGGGEAFF. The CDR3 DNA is TGTGCCAGCAGTCAACAGGGGGGGGGTGAAGCTTTCTTT.

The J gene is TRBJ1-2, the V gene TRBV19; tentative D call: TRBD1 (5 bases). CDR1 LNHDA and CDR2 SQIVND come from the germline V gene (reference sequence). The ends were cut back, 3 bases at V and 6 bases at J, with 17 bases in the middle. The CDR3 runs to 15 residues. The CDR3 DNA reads TGTGCCAGTAGTATCACCATAGACGGGACCCATGGCTACACCTTC. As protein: CASSITIDGTHGYTF.

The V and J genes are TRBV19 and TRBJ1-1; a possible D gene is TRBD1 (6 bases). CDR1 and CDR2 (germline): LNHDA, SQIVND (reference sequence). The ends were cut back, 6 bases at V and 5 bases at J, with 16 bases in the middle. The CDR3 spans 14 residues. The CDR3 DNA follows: TGTGCCAGTAGCCCGTGGGGGGCTGGGACTGAAGCTTTCTTT. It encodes CASSPWGAGTEAFF. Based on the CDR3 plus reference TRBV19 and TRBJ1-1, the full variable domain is DGGITQSPKYLFRKEGQNVTLSCEQNLNHDAMYWYRQDPGQGLRLIYYSQIVNDFQKGDIAEGYSVSREKKESFPLTVTSAQKNPTAFYLCASSPWGAGTEAFFGQGTRLTVV.

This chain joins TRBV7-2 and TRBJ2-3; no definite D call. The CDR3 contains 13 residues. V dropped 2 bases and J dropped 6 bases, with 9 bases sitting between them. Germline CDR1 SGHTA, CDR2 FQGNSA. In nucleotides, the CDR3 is TGTGCCAGCAGCTTATATATGCTGGATACGCAGTATTTT. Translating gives CASSLYMLDTQYF.

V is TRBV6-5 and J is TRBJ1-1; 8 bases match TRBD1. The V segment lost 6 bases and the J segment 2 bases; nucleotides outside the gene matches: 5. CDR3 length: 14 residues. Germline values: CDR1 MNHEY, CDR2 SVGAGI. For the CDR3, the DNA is TGTGCCAGCAGCCGGACAGGGCAAAACACTGAAGCTTTCTTT. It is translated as CASSRTGQNTEAFF.

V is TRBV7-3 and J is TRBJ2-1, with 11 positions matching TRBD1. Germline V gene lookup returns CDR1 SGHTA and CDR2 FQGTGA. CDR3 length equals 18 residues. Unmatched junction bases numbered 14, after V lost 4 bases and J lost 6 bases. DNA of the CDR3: TGTGCCAGCAGCTCGCGACCCGGACAGGGGGCATCAATCAATGAGCAGTTCTTC. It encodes CASSSRPGQGASINEQFF.